A single sample gave rise to the 3 T cell receptor beta chains below, sequenced in a study of T cells in Graves' hyperthyroidism and ophthalmopathy. What was amplified from RNA transcripts were TCR beta CDR3 regions. HTBI primers were the set used in a first-round RT-PCR of the TCR CDR3. One entry per CDR3 protein results from TCRdb running MiXCR on the multiplex PCR reads. Among fewer than 550,000 distinct CDR3 sequences listed, approximately 24% were seen once. Sequenced: blood. These receptors were taken from a woman in her twenties or thirties with Graves' ophthalmopathy.

The V and J genes are TRBV11-2 and TRBJ1-6, with 8 positions matching TRBD1. Germline CDR1 SGHAT, CDR2 FQNNGV. The CDR3 has 16 amino acids. J lost 1 base, V lost 5 bases, and 4 bases had no gene match. CDR3 nucleotide sequence: TGTGCCAGCAGCCAACAGGGGGATTCCTATAATTCACCCCTCCACTTT. It translates to CASSQQGDSYNSPLHF.

The chain is built from TRBV7-9 and TRBJ1-2; TRBD1 is a possible D gene (6 bases). Germline loops: CDR1 SEHNR, CDR2 FQNEAQ (reference sequence). The CDR3 is 13 residues long. V was shortened by 4 bases and J by 4 bases, with 10 bases between the two germline ends. In DNA, the CDR3 is TGTGCCAGCAGCTCAGGGGAGAGCTATGGCTACACCTTC. Amino acid sequence: CASSSGESYGYTF.

There are a few counts of this clonotype. The chain links TRBV2 to TRBJ2-5, with 7 bases that match TRBD2. V shed 6 bases and J 4 bases; nucleotides not matched to a gene: 11. Germline V lookup: CDR1 SNHLY, CDR2 FYNNEI. CDR3 size: 15 residues. For the CDR3, the DNA is TGTGCCAGCAGATCTTCTAGCGGAGCCCCAGAGACCCAGTACTTC. It translates to CASRSSSGAPETQYF.